One sample yielded the 12 T cell receptor beta chains listed below, sequenced in a study of blood T cell repertoires in COVID-19. Sequencing used immunoSEQ multiplex PCR; TCRdb keeps in-frame clones, though not all of them. This sample carries over 400,000 clones, approximately 83% of them seen once, and the ten largest clones take roughly 3.2%. The sample consisted of peripheral blood. The receptor source for this set is a human donor in a cohort sampled during active COVID-19.

This sequence joins TRBV28 and TRBJ2-7; 12 bases agree with TRBD1. J lost 6 bases, V lost 6 bases, and 12 bases had no gene match. CDR3 length: 16 amino acids. Germline CDR1 and CDR2: MDHEN and SYDVKM. CDR3 in DNA: TGTGCCAGCAGGATACCGGGACAGGGGGCGGCGGGCGAGCAGTACTTC. This codes for CASRIPGQGAAGEQYF.

The chain carries TRBV4-2 and TRBJ2-7; D is unresolved. V was shortened by 0 bases and J by 2 bases, with 8 bases between the two germline ends. The CDR3 is 14 residues long. Germline lookup yields CDR1 LGHNA and CDR2 YNFKEQ. CDR3 in DNA: TGTGCCAGCAGCCAAGAGACTCCTCCCTACGAGCAGTACTTC. Its protein is CASSQETPPYEQYF.

The chain joins TRBV7-3 to TRBJ2-1; 7 bases align to TRBD2. Germline loops: CDR1 SGHTA, CDR2 FQGTGA. The V segment lost 1 base and the J segment 5 bases; nucleotides outside the gene matches: 2. CDR3 length: 14 amino acids. The CDR3 spells CASSLSGSNNEQFF. The CDR3, as DNA: TGTGCCAGCAGCTTAAGCGGGAGTAACAATGAGCAGTTCTTC.

This clone was detected only a few times. The genes are TRBV30 and TRBJ1-3, with 9 bases fitting TRBD1. V gave up 3 bases and J gave up 8 bases; unmatched junction bases: 8. The germline V gene encodes CDR1 GTSNPN and CDR2 SVGIG (reference sequence). The CDR3 is made up of 14 amino acids. This CDR3 is CAWSQDRGVHTIYF. The CDR3 DNA reads TGTGCCTGGAGCCAGGACAGGGGTGTGCACACCATATATTTT. The full variable domain, completed using reference TRBV30 and TRBJ1-3, is SQTIHQWPATLVQPVGSPLSLECTVEGTSNPNLYWYRQAAGRGLQLLFYSVGIGQISSEVPQNLSASRPQDRQFILSSKKLLLSDSGFYLCAWSQDRGVHTIYFGEGSWLTVV.

This rearrangement joins TRBV9 to TRBJ2-3; perhaps TRBD1 as D (6 bases). Trimming stripped 4 bases from V and 0 bases from J, with 18 bases between. The CDR3 loop spans 17 amino acids. Germline V lookup: CDR1 SGDLS, CDR2 YYNGEE. CDR3: CASSNSQTGYSTDTQYF. As DNA, the CDR3 is TGTGCCAGCAGCAATTCTCAGACAGGCTACAGCACAGATACGCAGTATTTT. Together with reference TRBV9 and TRBJ2-3, the CDR3 gives the full variable domain: DSGVTQTPKHLITATGQRVTLRCSPRSGDLSVYWYQQSLDQGLQFLIQYYNGEERAKGNILERFSAQQFPDLHSELNLSSLELGDSALYFCASSNSQTGYSTDTQYFGPGTRLTVL.

In its sample, this clone was seen once. V is TRBV6-4 and J is TRBJ2-2; D gene uncertain. Germline lookup yields CDR1 MRHNA and CDR2 SNTAGT. The CDR3 runs 15 residues. Trimming took off 2 bases at V and 4 bases at J, with 11 bases between the two ends. The CDR3 reads CASSDAVRSTGELFF. The DNA for the CDR3 is TGTGCCAGCAGTGACGCGGTTCGGAGCACCGGGGAGCTGTTTTTT.

The gene calls are TRBV7-2 and TRBJ2-7; 12 nucleotides agree with TRBD2. The junction had 10 bases not matched to a gene; V was cut back by 5 bases and J by 5 bases. Germline CDR1 is SGHTA and CDR2 is FQGNSA. The CDR3 sequence is 16 residues long. CDR3 DNA: TGTGCCAGCAGCCTGGTACTAGCGGGAGGTACCCACGAGCAGTACTTC. This encodes CASSLVLAGGTHEQYF.

This clone showed up just a few times. This chain uses TRBV7-8 with TRBJ1-4, with 10 bases lining up with TRBD1. V shed 3 bases and J 7 bases; nucleotides not matched to a gene: 2. Germline loops: CDR1 SGHVS, CDR2 FQNEAQ. The CDR3 spans 14 residues. The CDR3 coding sequence is TGTGCCAGCAGCTTGACAGGGGGCGGTGAAAAACTGTTTTTT. As protein: CASSLTGGGEKLFF.

The rearrangement joins TRBV3-1 (or the pseudogene TRBV3-2) to TRBJ2-7; TRBD1 is a possible D gene (5 bases). The V end was cut by 5 bases, the J end by 0 bases, with 14 bases between. The germline CDR1 and CDR2 sequences are LGHDT and YNNKEL (reference sequence). This CDR3 has 15 amino acids. The CDR3 protein is CASSDRGVPSYEQYF. The CDR3 DNA reads TGTGCCAGCAGCGATAGGGGCGTTCCCTCCTACGAGCAGTACTTC.

The chain combines TRBV5-3 with TRBJ2-1, with TRBD2 matching 7 bases. TRBV5-3 counts as an open reading frame of uncertain function. V lost 9 bases, J lost 6 bases, and 12 bases stayed unmatched. This CDR3 has 14 residues. The CDR3 loop is CANPGTKSANEQFF. DNA of the CDR3: TGTGCCAACCCCGGGACTAAGTCCGCCAATGAGCAGTTCTTC.

This clone showed up just a few times. This chain connects TRBV28 to TRBJ1-5; weak D call: TRBD1 (5 bases). The CDR3 runs to 16 residues. Per germline, CDR1 MDHEN and CDR2 SYDVKM. Trimming stripped 7 bases from V and 6 bases from J, with 22 bases between. Here the CDR3 reads CASTGRSGRLGQPQHF. The CDR3 region has the DNA TGTGCCAGCACGGGACGGTCAGGGAGGCTAGGTCAGCCCCAGCATTTT.

The rearrangement links TRBV28 to TRBJ2-3; a weak D match, TRBD2 (6 bases). V shed 8 bases and J shed 6 bases, with 12 bases lying between them. The CDR3 has 12 residues. Germline V CDR1 and CDR2: MDHEN, SYDVKM. CDR3 sequence (DNA): TGTGCCAGCTGGGAGCGGGCGGATACGCAGTATTTT. Its protein product is CASWERADTQYF.